This T cell receptor beta chain was captured in a study of PD-1 and CTLA-4 blockade in melanoma. Repertoires were generated with immunoSEQ multiplex PCR, while TCRdb's copy carries only in-frame clones and drops some. The table includes 30,000 to 35,000 clones, approximately 90% detected once. This sample comprised CD8+ T cells from peripheral blood, obtained from a patient given anti-PD-1 treatment. This clonotype was sampled from a human donor with melanoma.

The chain's CDR3 is CASSPGLAAYEQYF. CDR3 sequence (DNA): TGTGCCAGCAGCCCGGGACTAGCAGCCTACGAGCAGTACTTC. This rearrangement joins TRBV5-5 to TRBJ2-7, with 9 bases lining up with TRBD2. V dropped 4 bases and J dropped 2; count of bases not matched to a gene: 4. The CDR3 extends over 14 amino acids. The germline V gene has CDR1 SGHKS and CDR2 YYEKEE (reference sequence).